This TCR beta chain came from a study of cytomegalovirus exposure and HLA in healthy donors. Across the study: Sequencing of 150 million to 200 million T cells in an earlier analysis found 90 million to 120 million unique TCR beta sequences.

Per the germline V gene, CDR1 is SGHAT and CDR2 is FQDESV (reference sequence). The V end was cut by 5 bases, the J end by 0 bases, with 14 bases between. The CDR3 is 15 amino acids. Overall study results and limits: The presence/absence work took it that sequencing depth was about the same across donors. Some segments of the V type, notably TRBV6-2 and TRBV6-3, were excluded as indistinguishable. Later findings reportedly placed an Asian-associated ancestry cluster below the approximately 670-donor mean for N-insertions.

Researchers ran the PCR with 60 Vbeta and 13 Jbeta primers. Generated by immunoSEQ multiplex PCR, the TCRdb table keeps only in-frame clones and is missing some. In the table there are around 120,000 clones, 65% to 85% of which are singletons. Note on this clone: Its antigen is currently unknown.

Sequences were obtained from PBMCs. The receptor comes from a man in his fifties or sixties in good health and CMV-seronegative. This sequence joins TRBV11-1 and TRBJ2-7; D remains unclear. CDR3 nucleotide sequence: TGTGCCAGCAGCCCAAGCACGGTTAGCTCCTACGAGCAGTACTTC. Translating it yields CASSPSTVSSYEQYF.